These 23 T cell receptor beta chains originate from one sample sequenced in a study of blood T cell repertoires in COVID-19 (dated by TCRdb to about 2020). Library prep was done by the immunoSEQ multiplex PCR assay. Drawn from immuneACCESS, this table holds only the in-frame rearrangements with V and J called that TCRdb kept. Clones are partly lost; checked studies trace under half to an unresolved V gene and leave the rest unexplained. Across this sample there are more than 40,000 clones, with around 90% seen only once. Together, the top ten hold about 2.9% of the sample. The sample taken for sequencing was peripheral blood. The receptors here all came from a man aged 50-60 years with active COVID-19.

As concerns this clone: The junction does not match germline at one end; this may be a read error. The chain uses TRBV7-7 and TRBJ2-1; 10 nucleotides match TRBD2. Looked up from germline, CDR1 is SSHAT and CDR2 is FNYEAQ (reference sequence). CDR3 length: 15 residues. CDR3 protein: CASSSGTSVNNEQFF. The CDR3 DNA sequence: TGTGCTAGCAGCTCCGGGACTAGCGTAAACAATGAGCAGTTCTTC.

The rearrangement joins TRBV5-1 to TRBJ1-1; D ambiguous. The ends were cut back, 0 bases at V and 8 bases at J, with 5 bases in the middle. Per germline, CDR1 SGHRS and CDR2 YFSETQ. The CDR3 contains 11 residues. The DNA for the CDR3 is TGCGCCAGCAGCTTGGGGAGAGAAGCTTTCTTT. Its protein is CASSLGREAFF.

This clone was detected a few times. CDR3 nucleotides: TGTGCCAGCAGCTCTGCCGGGGCTGGGGCCAACGTCCTGACTTTC. It is translated as CASSSAGAGANVLTF. The chain employs TRBV7-2 and TRBJ2-6; possibly TRBD2 for D (5 bases). The CDR3 has 15 residues. Per germline, CDR1 SGHTA and CDR2 FQGNSA. Trimming removed 4 bases from V and 2 bases from J, with 9 bases in between.

V is TRBV2 and J is TRBJ2-2, with D tentatively TRBD1 (5 bases). V was trimmed by 7 bases and J by 8 bases, leaving 14 bases between them. The length of the CDR3 is 13 residues. Per the germline V gene, CDR1 is SNHLY and CDR2 is FYNNEI. Here the CDR3 reads CASTRRGLGELFF. The CDR3 bases are TGTGCCAGCACCCGAAGGGGCCTGGGGGAGCTGTTTTTT.

The chain recombines TRBV11-3 with TRBJ2-7; D perhaps matches TRBD1 (6 bases). CDR1 and CDR2 from the germline V gene are SGHNT and YENEEA. Between the trimmed V and J ends, which lost 8 bases and 6 bases, there was a span of 14 bases. The CDR3 consists of 12 residues. CDR3 residues: CASSTGNVEQYF. CDR3 coding DNA: TGTGCCAGCTCCACAGGGAATGTCGAGCAGTACTTC.

The chain joins TRBV21-1 to TRBJ2-7; the D call TRBD1 from the table was never checked on the DNA. TRBV21-1 is an annotated pseudogene. This CDR3 region has 16 residues. For the CDR3, the DNA is TGTGCCAGACCTACTCTCCGGGACAGGGAAGACTACGAGCAGTACGTC. It codes for CARPTLRDREDYEQYV.

This clone was detected once. The genes are TRBV9 and TRBJ1-3; 10 bases map to TRBD1. The CDR3 is made up of 15 amino acids. J gave up 6 bases and V 3 bases, and 6 bases lay outside the gene matches. Germline V gene lookup returns CDR1 SGDLS and CDR2 YYNGEE. The CDR3 DNA reads as TGTGCCAGCAGCGCCATGGGGACAGGGGTAAACACCATATATTTT. It specifies CASSAMGTGVNTIYF.

The chain carries TRBV19 and TRBJ2-2, with 10 bases lining up with TRBD2. Germline-derived CDR1 and CDR2 are LNHDA and SQIVND (reference sequence). V was pared by 5 bases and J by 6 bases, with 9 bases of the junction left unmatched. CDR3 length: 16 residues. CDR3 sequence (DNA): TGTGCCAGTAGTCTTCCTTTAGCGGGGGGCCCCGGGGAGCTGTTTTTT. The encoded protein is CASSLPLAGGPGELFF.

The CDR3 DNA is TGTGCCAGCAGCGTAACTAGCGGGAGGTTTCTTAATGAGCAGTTCTTC. Translating it yields CASSVTSGRFLNEQFF. The genes are TRBV9 and TRBJ2-1; 12 bases are a match to TRBD2. Unmatched junction bases numbered 6, after V lost 1 base and J lost 7 bases. The germline CDR1 and CDR2 sequences are SGDLS and YYNGEE. CDR3 length: 16 amino acids.

The chain joins TRBV9 to TRBJ2-6; D gene uncertain. CDR1 and CDR2 from the germline V gene are SGDLS and YYNGEE. V lost 3 bases and J lost 1, with 11 bases in between. The CDR3 has 16 amino acids. In nucleotides, the CDR3 is TGTGCCAGCAGCGGACGGTCCAGGTCTGGGGCCAACGTCCTGACTTTC. Protein product: CASSGRSRSGANVLTF.

The chain carries TRBV12-5 and TRBJ2-1, with TRBD2 matching 9 bases. The CDR3 is 16 residues long. CDR1 is LGHNT and CDR2 is FRNRAP in the germline V gene. Trimming removed 1 base from V and 2 bases from J; junction bases left unmatched: 3. For the CDR3, the DNA is TGTGCTAGTGGTTTGGGACTAGCGGACCCCTACAATGAGCAGTTCTTC. Translation gives CASGLGLADPYNEQFF.

This clone was counted a single time. The rearrangement joins TRBV6-5 to TRBJ1-6, with 10 bases fitting TRBD1. Losses at the gene ends were 5 bases for V and 14 bases for J; bases not matched to a gene: 9. CDR3 length: 14 residues. The germline V gene encodes CDR1 MNHEY and CDR2 SVGAGI. CDR3 in amino acids: CASSLWTGGRTLHF. The DNA for the CDR3 is TGTGCCAGCAGTCTGTGGACAGGGGGACGCACCCTCCACTTT.

V gene TRBV25-1 combines with J gene TRBJ2-2, with 9 nucleotides matching TRBD2. The CDR3 is 17 amino acids. Germline V gives CDR1 MGHDK, CDR2 SYGVNS. V lost 10 bases, J lost 0 bases, and 12 bases stayed unmatched. The CDR3 DNA reads TGTGCCACGAGGGCAGCGGGGGGCTTACCGAACACCGGGGAGCTGTTTTTT. Its translation: CATRAAGGLPNTGELFF.

The rearrangement joins TRBV3-1 (or the pseudogene TRBV3-2) to TRBJ2-5; a possible D gene is TRBD2 (7 bases). The germline gives CDR1 LGHDT, CDR2 YNNKEL (reference sequence). Trimming removed 3 bases at V and 5 bases at J, with 16 bases between. The CDR3 runs 15 residues. The CDR3 here is CASSQGGGAGETQYF. Written as DNA, the CDR3 is TGTGCCAGCAGCCAGGGCGGGGGCGCAGGGGAGACCCAGTACTTC.

The V and J genes are TRBV3-1 (or the pseudogene TRBV3-2) and TRBJ2-3, with 9 bases identical to TRBD1. Looked up from germline, CDR1 is LGHDT and CDR2 is YNNKEL (reference sequence). V lost 5 bases, J lost 2 bases, and 8 bases stayed unmatched. The CDR3 loop spans 16 amino acids. CDR3 bases: TGTGCCAGCAGCTATACGACAGGGGGATCCACAGATACGCAGTATTTT. It encodes CASSYTTGGSTDTQYF.

This rearrangement joins TRBV10-3 to TRBJ2-5; TRBD1 matches 7 bases. The length of the CDR3 is 13 residues. Germline V gene data show CDR1 as ENHRY and CDR2 as SYGVKD. After removal of 6 bases from V and 3 bases from J, the junction contained 4 bases not matched to a gene. The DNA for the CDR3 is TGTGCCATCAGGGAAGGACAGGAAGAGACCCAGTACTTC. Encoded protein: CAIREGQEETQYF.

The chain couples TRBV7-9 to TRBJ1-1; D possibly corresponds to TRBD1 (5 bases). Germline CDR1 and CDR2: SEHNR and FQNEAQ (reference sequence). V was cut by 5 bases and J by 7 bases, with 17 bases left in between. The CDR3 loop spans 14 amino acids. The CDR3 nucleotides are TGTGCCAGCAGCCAAGGGGCGGGGGACGGTGAAGCTTTCTTT. Translated: CASSQGAGDGEAFF.

The rearrangement joins TRBV7-2 to TRBJ1-1, with TRBD1 identical over 10 bases. Germline V lookup: CDR1 SGHTA, CDR2 FQGNSA. The length of the CDR3 is 15 residues. V shed 5 bases, J shed 0 bases, and the junction held 3 bases outside the gene matches. Written as DNA, the CDR3 is TGTGCCAGCAGCCCCGGGACAGGGGTGAACACTGAAGCTTTCTTT. Its protein product is CASSPGTGVNTEAFF.

The chain is built from TRBV19 and TRBJ2-6; possibly TRBD1 for D (6 bases). CDR1 and CDR2 from the germline V gene are LNHDA and SQIVND (reference sequence). The germline V and J ends were trimmed by 8 bases and 1 base, with 9 bases remaining between them. CDR3 length: 14 amino acids. DNA of the CDR3: TGTGCCAGTGGCAGGGGTTCTGGGGCCAACGTCCTGACTTTC. Translation gives CASGRGSGANVLTF.

V gene TRBV9 combines with J gene TRBJ1-6; D is unclear. Germline V gene sequence: CDR1 SGDLS, CDR2 YYNGEE. Trimming stripped 0 bases from V and 6 bases from J, with 10 bases between. This CDR3 has 15 residues. CDR3 DNA: TGTGCCAGCAGCGTAGAGAGCTATCGTAATTCACCCCTCCACTTT. It specifies CASSVESYRNSPLHF.

This clone was found a few times. The chain links TRBV2 to TRBJ1-3; D remains ambiguous. V lost 5 bases, J lost 0 bases, and 11 bases lay in between. The germline gives CDR1 SNHLY, CDR2 FYNNEI. The CDR3 spans 15 residues. DNA of the CDR3: TGTGCCAGCAGTCCTAGAACGGCCTCTGGAAACACCATATATTTT. Residues: CASSPRTASGNTIYF.

The J gene is TRBJ1-1, the V gene TRBV29-1, with a weak D call TRBD1 (5 bases). Germline CDR1 and CDR2: SQVTM and ANQGSEA. The germline V and J ends were trimmed by 5 bases and 3 bases, with 13 bases remaining between them. The CDR3 loop spans 13 amino acids. Here the CDR3 reads CSVFRVLDTEAFF. CDR3 coding DNA: TGCAGCGTTTTCAGGGTCCTAGACACTGAAGCTTTCTTT.

The gene calls are TRBV5-1 and TRBJ2-7; tentatively, D is TRBD1 (5 bases). Germline V gene data show CDR1 as SGHRS and CDR2 as YFSETQ. V shed 6 bases and J shed 1 base, with 8 bases lying between them. The CDR3 runs to 12 residues. CDR3 DNA: TGCGCCAGCAAAGGGGATTCCTACGAGCAGTACGTC. Its translation is CASKGDSYEQYV.